The sequence of this T cell receptor (beta chain) was determined in a study of Graves' ophthalmopathy and Graves' hyperthyroidism. CDR3 length: 13 residues. Germline V gene data show CDR1 as DFQATT and CDR2 as SNEGSKA (reference sequence). V dropped 1 base and J dropped 5; count of bases not matched to a gene: 3. Amplified material comprised TCR beta CDR3 regions derived from RNA transcripts. After a first-round RT-PCR with HTBI primers, a second-round multiplex PCR was run. TCRdb recomputed calls from the multiplex PCR reads with MiXCR, one row per CDR3 protein. The data show hundreds of thousands of distinct CDR3 sequences, about 16% seen once. Regarding the study as a whole: Its predictions of ophthalmopathy progression gave the model 65% to 71% sensitivity and 72% to 85% specificity. Researchers report that a 13-signature model separated ophthalmopathy from stable hyperthyroidism, posting around 86% sensitivity and roughly 80% specificity.

The term stable hyperthyroidism indicated an absence of ophthalmopathy within 18 months of follow-up. Orbital computed tomography, together with clinical symptoms, serum thyroxine, TRAb and thyroid ultrasound, was used for diagnosis. This clonotype was observed many times. The antigen is undetermined. The clonotype comes from a woman between 18 and 29 years old with stable Graves' hyperthyroidism. The chain links TRBV20-1 to TRBJ2-5; 8 positions match TRBD1. Source material: peripheral blood. CDR3 bases: TGCAGTGCTAGAGGATGGACAGGGGAGACCCAGTACTTC. This sequence encodes CSARGWTGETQYF.